Sequencing of this TCR beta chain was carried out in a study of blood T cell repertoires in COVID-19. Study context: COVID-19 samples from acute and convalescent phases originated in the United States, Italy and Spain. The analysed material was cDNA or gDNA that came from T cells, B-cell-depleted T cells, or PBMCs.

TCRdb's table, derived via immunoSEQ multiplex PCR, lists solely in-frame clones and lacks some. Found here are roughly 190,000 clones, about 85% of them singletons; the top ten hold 20% to 25%. Looked up from germline, CDR1 is SNHLY and CDR2 is FYNNEI. The CDR3 has 14 amino acids. Trimming cost V 6 bases and J 3 bases; bases outside gene matches: 4. Sequenced material: peripheral blood. This rearrangement joins TRBV2 to TRBJ2-3, with 9 bases aligning to TRBD1. The TCR was taken from a man in his 60s with active or convalescent COVID-19. The CDR3 protein is CASSGQGTTDTQYF. In DNA form, the CDR3 reads TGTGCCAGCAGCGGACAGGGGACAACAGATACGCAGTATTTT.